The clone carrying this T cell receptor (beta chain) was found a few times. The ends lost 0 bases at V and 5 bases at J; junction bases unmatched: 6. The CDR3 sequence is 15 residues long. CDR1 and CDR2 from the germline V gene are MGHRA and YSYEKL. This entry belongs to a study of T-cell reconstitution after alpha-beta-depleted transplantation in children. TCRbeta library preparation incorporated unique molecular identifiers. TCRdb passed the PCR reads through MiXCR, listing each CDR3 protein once. The data hold about 610,000 distinct CDR3 sequences, with about 10% observed a single time. The input for sequencing was PBMCs from the stem cell graft donor, taken from the stem cell graft. This chain joins TRBV4-1 and TRBJ2-5, with 7 bases aligning to TRBD2. The TCR comes from a human donor who donated a stem cell graft to a child with acute myeloid leukemia. CDR3 amino acids: CASSQDQWGGETQYF. CDR3 DNA: TGCGCCAGCAGCCAAGATCAGTGGGGGGGGGAGACCCAGTACTTC.